The source of this T cell receptor (beta chain) is a study of neurological immune-mediated disorders. The study's findings and limits: No CDR3 amino acid sequences recurred among expanded clones across subjects, suggesting private repertoires in all groups.

This CDR3 is built from 15 residues. Trimming left V 5 bases short and J 3 bases short, with 16 bases between. TCRdb passed the 5' RACE reads through MiXCR, listing each CDR3 protein once. The table has about 80,000 distinct CDR3 sequences, approximately 10% seen once. Ten or more counts support this clonotype. Its specificity is unknown. Specimen: PBMCs. The TCR comes from a man aged 50-59 years in good health. This rearrangement joins TRBV12-3 or TRBV12-4 to TRBJ1-1, with D perhaps TRBD1 (6 bases). Written as DNA, the CDR3 is TGTGCCAGCAGTCCCGATACAGGGAATGACACTGAAGCTTTCTTT. Translating gives CASSPDTGNDTEAFF.